This TCR beta chain was sequenced in a study of low-dose radiotherapy and immunotherapy resistance in tumors. Turning to the study itself: A total of 13 Gy over 26 weeks was given to Cohort 2 as 1 Gy per fraction every two weeks.

Time point described: after trial treatment. Treatment specified: LDRT plus nivolumab, ipilimumab, low-dose cyclophosphamide and aspirin (RACIN trial). V dropped 3 bases and J dropped 0 bases, with 6 bases sitting between them. The CDR3 extends over 13 amino acids. Germline V gene sequence: CDR1 DFQATT, CDR2 SNEGSKA (reference sequence). TRAV- and TRBV-specific primers primed first-strand cDNA, covering alpha and beta chains. TCR amplification ran 20 PCR cycles using constant-region and V-primer adapter primers. TCRdb independently ran MiXCR on the reads; one entry per CDR3 protein. The data contain tens of thousands of distinct CDR3 sequences, under 25% of them singletons. In this sample, this clonotype turned up many times.

Sequenced material: PBMCs, taken after low-dose radiotherapy plus immunotherapy. This rearrangement joins TRBV20-1 to TRBJ1-3; D gene unclear. The receptor's source is a female donor with ovarian cancer. The CDR3 DNA sequence: TGCAGTGCTAGTCAGCACTCTGGAAACACCATATATTTT. Translating it yields CSASQHSGNTIYF.